Listed here is a single T cell receptor (beta chain). This specimen belongs to a study of technical replicates of blood from a few donors. Clones were read by immunoSEQ multiplex PCR, and TCRdb kept only the in-frame ones, dropping some. The table lists about 94,000 clones, roughly 95% of them singletons. Germline CDR1 and CDR2: SGHVS and FQNEAQ. The CDR3 contains 15 residues. Losses at the gene ends were 5 bases for V and 5 bases for J; bases not matched to a gene: 8. The clonotype was recovered from a human donor in good health. Material: T cells isolated from PBMCs. This chain joins TRBV7-8 and TRBJ1-4, with 7 bases matching TRBD1. CDR3 bases: TGTGCCAGCAGCGAGTTGGGCAGGGGGAATGAAAAACTGTTTTTT. It encodes CASSELGRGNEKLFF.